This T cell receptor beta chain was retrieved from a study of shared T cell receptors in the human thymus. There are 13 residues in the CDR3. The V gene's germline CDR1 is ENHRY and CDR2 SYGVKD. The germline V and J ends were trimmed by 2 bases and 10 bases, with 12 bases remaining between them. Using immunoSEQ multiplex PCR, the repertoire was profiled, and TCRdb retains in-frame clones only, with some absent. In the table there are approximately 400,000 clones, 95% of which are singletons. Source material: thymocytes. This receptor was identified in a human donor. This chain joins TRBV10-3 and TRBJ2-1; D possibly corresponds to TRBD1 (5 bases). CDR3 loop: CAISEEGELEQFF. CDR3 DNA: TGTGCCATCAGTGAGGAAGGGGAATTGGAGCAGTTCTTC.